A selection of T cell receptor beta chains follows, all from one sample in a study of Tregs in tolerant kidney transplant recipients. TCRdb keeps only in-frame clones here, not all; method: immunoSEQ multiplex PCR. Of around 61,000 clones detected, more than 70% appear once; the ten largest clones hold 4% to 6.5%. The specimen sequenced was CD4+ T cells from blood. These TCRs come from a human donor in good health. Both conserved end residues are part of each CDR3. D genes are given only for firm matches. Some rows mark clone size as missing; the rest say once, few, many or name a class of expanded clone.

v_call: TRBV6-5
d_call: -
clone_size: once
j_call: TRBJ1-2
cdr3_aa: CASGRGYGYTF
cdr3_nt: TGTGCCAGCGGCCGGGGCTATGGCTACACCTTC

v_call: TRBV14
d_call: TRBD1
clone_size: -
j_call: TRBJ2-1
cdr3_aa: CASSLGQGWYNEQFF
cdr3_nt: TGTGCCAGCAGCCTTGGACAGGGGTGGTACAATGAGCAGTTCTTC

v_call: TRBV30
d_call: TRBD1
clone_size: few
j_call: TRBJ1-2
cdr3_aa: CAWRLTGEYGYTF
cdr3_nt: TGTGCCTGGAGGCTAACAGGGGAGTATGGCTACACCTTC

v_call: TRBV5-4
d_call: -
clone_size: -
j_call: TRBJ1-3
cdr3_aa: CASSPGGGGNTIYF
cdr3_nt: TGTGCCAGCAGTCCTGGGGGGGGTGGAAACACCATATATTTT

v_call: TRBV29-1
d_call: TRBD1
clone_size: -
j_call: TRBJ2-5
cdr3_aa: CSVEGQGAYQETQYF
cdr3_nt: TGCAGCGTTGAAGGGCAGGGGGCCTACCAAGAGACCCAGTACTTC

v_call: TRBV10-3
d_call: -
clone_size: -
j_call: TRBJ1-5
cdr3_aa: CAISLTGTGDNQPQHF
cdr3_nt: TGTGCCATCTCCTTAACCGGGACGGGGGACAATCAGCCCCAGCATTTT

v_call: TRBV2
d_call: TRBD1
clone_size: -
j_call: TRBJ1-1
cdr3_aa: CASSPQGMETEAFF
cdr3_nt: TGTGCCAGCAGTCCACAGGGGATGGAGACTGAAGCTTTCTTT

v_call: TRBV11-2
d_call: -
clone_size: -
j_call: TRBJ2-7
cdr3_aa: CASSLDIPLPGEQYF
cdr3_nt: TGTGCCAGCAGCTTAGATATACCTCTTCCGGGCGAGCAGTACTTC

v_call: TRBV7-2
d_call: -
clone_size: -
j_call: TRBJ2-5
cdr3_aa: CASSLGVIASETQYF
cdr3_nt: TGTGCCAGCAGCTTAGGGGTGATAGCTTCTGAGACCCAGTACTTC

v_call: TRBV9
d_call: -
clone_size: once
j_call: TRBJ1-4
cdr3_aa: CASSPQQGSNEKLFF
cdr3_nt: TGTGCCAGCAGCCCCCAACAGGGTAGTAATGAAAAACTGTTTTTT

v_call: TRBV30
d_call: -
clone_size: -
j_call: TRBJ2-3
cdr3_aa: CAWTTNTDTQYF
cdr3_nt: TGTGCCTGGACTACAAACACAGATACGCAGTATTTT

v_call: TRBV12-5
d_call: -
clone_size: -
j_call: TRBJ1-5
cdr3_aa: CASGYTGPNQPQHF
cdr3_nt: TGTGCTAGTGGTTATACAGGGCCCAATCAGCCCCAGCATTTT

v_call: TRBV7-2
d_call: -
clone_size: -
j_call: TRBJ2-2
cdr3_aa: CASSSVPGASTGELFF
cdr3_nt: TGTGCCAGCAGCTCCGTCCCGGGGGCGAGCACCGGGGAGCTGTTTTTT

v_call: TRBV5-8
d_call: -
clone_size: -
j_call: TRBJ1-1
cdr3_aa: CASSSLQQGNTEAFF
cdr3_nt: TGTGCCAGCAGCAGCCTTCAACAGGGGAACACTGAAGCTTTCTTT

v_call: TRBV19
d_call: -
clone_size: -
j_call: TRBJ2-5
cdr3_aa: CASSTNRAGETQYF
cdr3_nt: TGTGCCAGTAGTACAAACAGGGCGGGGGAGACCCAGTACTTC

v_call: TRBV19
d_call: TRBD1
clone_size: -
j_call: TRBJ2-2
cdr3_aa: CASSDFTGTGSTGELFF
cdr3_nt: TGTGCCAGTAGTGACTTTACCGGGACAGGAAGCACCGGGGAGCTGTTTTTT

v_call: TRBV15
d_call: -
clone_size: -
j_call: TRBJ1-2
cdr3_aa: CATSRYGQPRFYGYTF
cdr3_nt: TGTGCCACCAGCAGATATGGACAGCCGAGGTTCTATGGCTACACCTTC

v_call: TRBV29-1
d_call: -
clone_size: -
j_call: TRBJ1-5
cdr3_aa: CSVGQGNQPQHF
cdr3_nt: TGCAGCGTTGGGCAGGGCAATCAGCCCCAGCATTTT

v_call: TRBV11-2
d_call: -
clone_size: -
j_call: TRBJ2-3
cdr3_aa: CASSASGTPGTDTQYF
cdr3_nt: TGTGCCAGCAGCGCCTCCGGGACCCCCGGCACAGATACGCAGTATTTT

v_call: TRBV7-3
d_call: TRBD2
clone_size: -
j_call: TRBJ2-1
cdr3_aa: CASSAAGGTYNEQFF
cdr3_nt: TGTGCCAGCAGCGCAGCGGGGGGAACCTACAATGAGCAGTTCTTC

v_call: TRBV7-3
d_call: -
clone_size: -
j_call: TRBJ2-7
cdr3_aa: CASSLKAGPLNEQYF
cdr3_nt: TGTGCCAGCAGCTTAAAGGCGGGACCTCTAAACGAGCAGTACTTC

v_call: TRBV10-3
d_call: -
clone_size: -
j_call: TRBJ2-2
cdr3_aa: CAISESSPGTGTGELFF
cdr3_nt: TGTGCCATCAGTGAGTCGTCCCCAGGGACGGGCACCGGGGAGCTGTTTTTT

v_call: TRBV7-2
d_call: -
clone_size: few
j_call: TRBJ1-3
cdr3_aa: CASSLEGNTIYF
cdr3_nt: TGTGCCAGCAGCTTAGAGGGAAACACCATATATTTT

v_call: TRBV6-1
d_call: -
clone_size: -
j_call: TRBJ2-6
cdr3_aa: CASSVGAWGANVLTF
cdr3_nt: TGTGCCAGCAGTGTAGGGGCTTGGGGGGCCAACGTCCTGACTTTC

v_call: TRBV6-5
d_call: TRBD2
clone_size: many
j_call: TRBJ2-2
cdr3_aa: CASSYVGTSVGELFF
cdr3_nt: TGTGCCAGCAGTTACGTTGGGACTAGCGTCGGGGAGCTGTTTTTT

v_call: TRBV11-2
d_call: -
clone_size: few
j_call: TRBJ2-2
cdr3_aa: CASSLVLTGELFF
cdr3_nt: TGTGCCAGCAGCTTAGTTCTCACCGGGGAGCTGTTTTTT

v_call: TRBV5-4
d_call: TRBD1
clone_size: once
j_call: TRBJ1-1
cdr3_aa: CASSKGQGDTEAFF
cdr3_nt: TGTGCCAGCAGCAAGGGACAGGGCGACACTGAAGCTTTCTTT

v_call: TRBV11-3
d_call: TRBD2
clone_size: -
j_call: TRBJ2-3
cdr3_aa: CASSYRTSGGHGPDTQYF
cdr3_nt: TGTGCCAGCAGCTACCGGACTAGCGGGGGGCATGGCCCAGATACGCAGTATTTT

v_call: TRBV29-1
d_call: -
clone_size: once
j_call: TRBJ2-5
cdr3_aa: CSARKLLGETQYF
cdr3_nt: TGCAGCGCTCGGAAGCTCCTTGGGGAGACCCAGTACTTC

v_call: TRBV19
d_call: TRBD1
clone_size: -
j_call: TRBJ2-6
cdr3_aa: CASSIQGRGRSGANVLTF
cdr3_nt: TGTGCCAGTAGTATACAAGGCAGGGGGCGGAGTGGGGCCAACGTCCTGACTTTC

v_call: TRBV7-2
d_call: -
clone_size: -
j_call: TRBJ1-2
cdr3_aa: CASSSNSARGYTF
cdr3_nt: TGTGCCAGCAGCTCTAATAGTGCGCGTGGCTACACCTTC

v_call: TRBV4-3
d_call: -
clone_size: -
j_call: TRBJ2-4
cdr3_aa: CASSQEGGQGDIQYF
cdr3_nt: TGCGCCAGCAGCCAAGAAGGCGGGCAGGGAGACATTCAGTACTTC

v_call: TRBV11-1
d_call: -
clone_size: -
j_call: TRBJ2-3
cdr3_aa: CASSPQQATDTQYF
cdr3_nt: TGTGCCAGCAGCCCCCAACAGGCCACAGATACGCAGTATTTT

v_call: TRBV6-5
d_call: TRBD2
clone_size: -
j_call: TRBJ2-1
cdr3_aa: CASSFLTSGRVNEQFF
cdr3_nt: TGTGCCAGCAGTTTTCTGACTAGCGGGAGGGTCAATGAGCAGTTCTTC

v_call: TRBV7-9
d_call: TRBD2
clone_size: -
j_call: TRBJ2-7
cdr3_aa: CASSPLGRESSYEQYF
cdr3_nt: TGTGCCAGCAGCCCCTTAGGGAGGGAAAGCTCCTACGAGCAGTACTTC

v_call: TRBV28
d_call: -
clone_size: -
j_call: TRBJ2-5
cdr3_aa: CASSLGPGGGQETQYF
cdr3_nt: TGTGCCAGCAGTTTAGGACCCGGGGGCGGCCAAGAGACCCAGTACTTC

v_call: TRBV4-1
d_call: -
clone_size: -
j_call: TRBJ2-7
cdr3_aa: CASSGRPRGKTYEQYF
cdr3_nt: TGCGCCAGCAGCGGTCGCCCAAGGGGGAAGACCTACGAGCAGTACTTC

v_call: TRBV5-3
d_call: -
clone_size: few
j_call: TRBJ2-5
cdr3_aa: CARSLKVSRETQYF
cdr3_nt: TGTGCCAGAAGCTTAAAGGTTTCTAGGGAGACCCAGTACTTC

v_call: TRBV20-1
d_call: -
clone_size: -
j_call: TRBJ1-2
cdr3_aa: CSARGGTSYTF
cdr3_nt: TGCAGTGCTAGAGGGGGGACGAGCTACACCTTC

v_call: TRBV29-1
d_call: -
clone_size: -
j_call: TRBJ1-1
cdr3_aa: CSVLTLLGGEAFF
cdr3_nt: TGCAGCGTCCTGACCCTCCTCGGAGGGGAAGCTTTCTTT

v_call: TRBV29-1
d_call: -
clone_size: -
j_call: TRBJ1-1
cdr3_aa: CSAMNTEAFF
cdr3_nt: TGCAGCGCTATGAACACTGAAGCTTTCTTT

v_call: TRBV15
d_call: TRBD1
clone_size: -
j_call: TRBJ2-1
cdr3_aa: CATSRGTTGGMDEQFF
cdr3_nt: TGTGCCACCAGCAGAGGAACGACAGGGGGCATGGATGAGCAGTTCTTC